These 21 T cell receptor beta chains originate from one sample sequenced in a study of identical twins. Via MiXCR, TCRdb re-called the 5' RACE reads, giving one row per CDR3 protein. The table shows approximately 630,000 distinct CDR3 sequences, with 7.1% occurring only once. These data were also reused for a study on yellow fever vaccine responses in identical twins.

The sample taken for sequencing was PBMCs. The receptors shown here come from a woman aged 18-35 years in good health.

This clonotype turned up a few times. The V gene is TRBV11-2, the J gene TRBJ2-1, with TRBD2 matching 14 bases. The CDR3 extends over 18 amino acids. Germline CDR1 reads SGHAT; CDR2 reads FQNNGV. Trimming at V came to 4 bases and at J to 12 bases, leaving 17 bases not matched to a gene. CDR3 bases: TGTGCCAGCAGCTCGACAGGGGCCATGGGACTAGCGGGAGTAGGGCAGTTCTTC. Encoded protein: CASSSTGAMGLAGVGQFF. The full variable domain, completed using reference TRBV11-2 and TRBJ2-1, is EAGVAQSPRYKIIEKRQSVAFWCNPISGHATLYWYQQILGQGPKLLIQFQNNGVVDDSQLPKDRFSAERLKGVDSTLKIQPAKLEDSAVYLCASSSTGAMGLAGVGQFFGPGTRLTVL.

Ten or more counts support this clonotype. The gene calls are TRBV29-1 and TRBJ2-5; tentatively, D is TRBD1 (6 bases). V gave up 4 bases and J gave up 1 base, with 10 bases separating them. The CDR3 is 13 residues long. CDR1 is SQVTM, CDR2 ANQGSEA, per germline. The CDR3 DNA sequence: TGCAGCGTTGGGGACACCCCCCAAGAGACCCAGTACTTC. It yields the protein CSVGDTPQETQYF. The full variable domain, in which reference TRBV29-1 and TRBJ2-5 provide the parts outside the CDR3, is SAVISQKPSRDICQRGTSLTIQCQVDSQVTMMFWYRQQPGQSLTLIATANQGSEATYESGFVIDKFPISRPNLTFSTLTVSNMSPEDSSIYLCSVGDTPQETQYFGPGTRLLVL.

The gene calls are TRBV20-1 and TRBJ1-2, with D perhaps TRBD1 (6 bases). V gave up 3 bases and J gave up 2 bases, with 13 bases separating them. The germline CDR1 and CDR2 sequences are DFQATT and SNEGSKA (reference sequence). The CDR3 contains 14 residues. CDR3 nucleotides: TGCAGTGCTAGCGGGACATTCCCCAACTATGGCTACACCTTC. Amino acid sequence: CSASGTFPNYGYTF.

V and J are TRBV20-1 and TRBJ2-1, with 8 nucleotides matching TRBD2. CDR3 length equals 15 residues. V lost 0 bases and J lost 8; bases outside the gene matches: 9. Germline CDR1 is DFQATT and CDR2 is SNEGSKA (reference sequence). This CDR3 reads CSARDWVAGRDEQFF. CDR3 in DNA: TGCAGTGCTAGAGATTGGGTAGCGGGAAGGGATGAGCAGTTCTTC.

This clonotype was observed a few times. The chain joins TRBV20-1 to TRBJ2-3, with D uncertain. The CDR3 has 12 amino acids. The germline gives CDR1 DFQATT, CDR2 SNEGSKA (reference sequence). The V end lost 3 bases, the J end lost 6 bases, and 10 bases lay between the germline ends. CDR3 region: CSASDSVDTQYF. The CDR3 DNA sequence: TGCAGTGCTAGCGACTCGGTTGATACGCAGTATTTT.

The chain joins TRBV7-8 to TRBJ2-1; 9 nucleotides line up with TRBD2. Germline V gene data show CDR1 as SGHVS and CDR2 as FQNEAQ. J was trimmed by 8 bases and V by 2 bases; bases with no gene match: 10. The CDR3 is 16 amino acids. Here the CDR3 reads CASSLLRSGGSHEQFF. Here the CDR3 DNA reads TGTGCCAGCAGCTTATTAAGGAGCGGGGGGAGCCATGAGCAGTTCTTC.

The V call is TRBV25-1, the J call TRBJ1-1; D unresolved. The length of the CDR3 is 14 residues. Germline-derived CDR1 and CDR2 are MGHDK and SYGVNS. Trimming took off 3 bases at V and 2 bases at J, with 10 bases between the two ends. The DNA of the CDR3 is TGTGCCAGCAGTGATGGTTGGGGTAACACTGAAGCTTTCTTT. This translates into CASSDGWGNTEAFF.

Ten or more counts support this clonotype. The J gene is TRBJ2-1, the V gene TRBV9; D remains ambiguous. V was pared by 3 bases and J by 2 bases, with 15 bases between. Germline V gene lookup returns CDR1 SGDLS and CDR2 YYNGEE. This CDR3 has 16 amino acids. The CDR3 here is CASSEMTVPTYNEQFF. The CDR3 nucleotides are TGTGCCAGCAGCGAGATGACCGTACCGACCTACAATGAGCAGTTCTTC.

This chain links TRBV18 with TRBJ2-2; unclear D gene. V lost 4 bases and J lost 1, with 7 bases in between. CDR1 and CDR2 from the germline V gene are KGHSH and LQKENI. The CDR3 covers 14 residues. This CDR3 is CASSLNMNTGELFF. CDR3 bases: TGTGCCAGCTCACTTAACATGAACACCGGGGAGCTGTTTTTT. Filled out from reference TRBV18 and TRBJ2-2, the complete variable domain reads NAGVMQNPRHLVRRRGQEARLRCSPMKGHSHVYWYRQLPEEGLKFMVYLQKENIIDESGMPKERFSAEFPKEGPSILRIQQVVRGDSAAYFCASSLNMNTGELFFGEGSRLTVL.

This clonotype was seen only a few times. The V call is TRBV20-1, the J call TRBJ2-5; perhaps TRBD2 as D (7 bases). The CDR3 covers 14 residues. CDR1 and CDR2 (germline): DFQATT, SNEGSKA (reference sequence). V gave up 2 bases and J gave up 2 bases, with 12 bases separating them. The DNA of the CDR3 is TGCAGTGCTAGACACGGGGGGCGACAAGAGACCCAGTACTTC. Translation gives CSARHGGRQETQYF.

This clonotype was detected ten times or more. V usage is TRBV14 and J usage is TRBJ2-3, with TRBD1 identical over 9 bases. Trimming removed 3 bases from V and 1 base from J; junction bases left unmatched: 5. CDR3 length equals 16 residues. The germline gives CDR1 SGHDN, CDR2 FVKESK. The CDR3 bases are TGTGCCAGCAGCCAGGGGACAGGGATGGGCACAGATACGCAGTATTTT. This encodes CASSQGTGMGTDTQYF.

This clonotype has at least ten counts. The CDR3 is CASSPRTGGHTEAFF. In DNA form, the CDR3 reads TGTGCCAGCAGTCCCCGGACAGGGGGGCACACTGAAGCTTTCTTT. The chain joins TRBV12-3 or TRBV12-4 to TRBJ1-1; TRBD1 agrees at 10 bases. The junction had 6 bases not matched to a gene; V was cut back by 5 bases and J by 3 bases. CDR3 length: 15 residues.

V and J are TRBV24-1 and TRBJ2-1; 11 positions agree with TRBD2. V shed 5 bases, J shed 9 bases, and the junction held 8 bases outside the gene matches. CDR3 length: 15 amino acids. Looked up from germline, CDR1 is KGHDR and CDR2 is SFDVKD. The CDR3 protein is CATSGSGRVGIEQFF. The CDR3 region has the DNA TGTGCCACCAGTGGTAGCGGGAGGGTGGGGATTGAGCAGTTCTTC.

This chain joins TRBV18 and TRBJ2-7; 10 positions match TRBD2. Trimming at V came to 0 bases and at J to 5 bases, leaving 7 bases not matched to a gene. The CDR3 runs to 16 residues. Per the germline V gene, CDR1 is KGHSH and CDR2 is LQKENI. In DNA, the CDR3 is TGTGCCAGCTCACCACCGGTTGCTAGCGGGAGCAACGAGCAGTACTTC. It yields the protein CASSPPVASGSNEQYF.

This chain uses TRBV28 with TRBJ2-7; D uncertain. The germline V gene has CDR1 MDHEN and CDR2 SYDVKM. The CDR3 sequence is 12 residues long. V was clipped by 4 bases and J by 6 bases, with 10 bases between them. The CDR3 loop reads CASSSSRSEQYV. CDR3 DNA sequence: TGTGCCAGCAGTTCCTCGAGAAGCGAGCAGTACGTC.

This clonotype was counted many times. In DNA form, the CDR3 reads TGTGCCAGCAGCACCGGGACTAGCGGGGGTATCACCCAGTACTTC. Translation gives CASSTGTSGGITQYF. The chain joins TRBV12-3 or TRBV12-4 to TRBJ2-5; 14 bases fit TRBD2. The CDR3 runs to 15 residues. The V gene end was trimmed by 6 bases and the J gene end by 8 bases; junction bases not matched to a gene: 8.

This clonotype was counted at least ten times. The chain is built from TRBV7-8 and TRBJ2-2; a possible D gene is TRBD1 (5 bases). Germline lookup yields CDR1 SGHVS and CDR2 FQNEAQ. The CDR3 has 19 amino acids. V was pared by 1 base and J by 6 bases, with 24 bases between. The CDR3 nucleotides are TGTGCCAGCAGCTTAGACAGGATTCTGGGCGGTACCTTCGCCGGGGAGCTGTTTTTT. The encoded protein is CASSLDRILGGTFAGELFF.

This clonotype was detected a few times. This chain links TRBV9 with TRBJ2-1, with 8 bases identical to TRBD2. Germline V CDR1 and CDR2: SGDLS, YYNGEE. The CDR3 is 14 amino acids. The ends lost 3 bases at V and 4 bases at J; junction bases unmatched: 3. CDR3 protein: CASSAGGRYNEQFF. The DNA for the CDR3 is TGTGCCAGCAGCGCGGGAGGGCGTTACAATGAGCAGTTCTTC.

This clonotype was picked up a small number of times. The chain couples TRBV20-1 to TRBJ2-3; 7 bases match TRBD2. This CDR3 has 15 amino acids. Looked up from germline, CDR1 is DFQATT and CDR2 is SNEGSKA (reference sequence). V lost 5 bases, J lost 4 bases, and 12 bases stayed unmatched. CDR3 region: CSAAISGMGADTQYF. In nucleotides, the CDR3 is TGCAGTGCTGCCATAAGCGGGATGGGTGCAGATACGCAGTATTTT.

This clonotype was seen only a few times. The rearrangement links TRBV12-3 or TRBV12-4 to TRBJ1-5, with TRBD1 as a possible D gene (5 bases). V gave up 3 bases and J gave up 2 bases, with 14 bases separating them. This CDR3 has 16 residues. DNA of the CDR3: TGTGCCAGCAGTTTTGGCAGTACAGGCGGCAATCAGCCCCAGCATTTT. Protein: CASSFGSTGGNQPQHF.

The gene calls are TRBV7-9 and TRBJ2-7, with 10 bases that match TRBD2. The CDR3 loop spans 16 amino acids. V shed 3 bases, J shed 2 bases, and the junction held 7 bases outside the gene matches. Germline V gene sequence: CDR1 SEHNR, CDR2 FQNEAQ (reference sequence). The CDR3: CASSFQRTSGTYEQYF. CDR3 bases: TGTGCCAGCAGCTTCCAACGGACTAGCGGAACCTACGAGCAGTACTTC.